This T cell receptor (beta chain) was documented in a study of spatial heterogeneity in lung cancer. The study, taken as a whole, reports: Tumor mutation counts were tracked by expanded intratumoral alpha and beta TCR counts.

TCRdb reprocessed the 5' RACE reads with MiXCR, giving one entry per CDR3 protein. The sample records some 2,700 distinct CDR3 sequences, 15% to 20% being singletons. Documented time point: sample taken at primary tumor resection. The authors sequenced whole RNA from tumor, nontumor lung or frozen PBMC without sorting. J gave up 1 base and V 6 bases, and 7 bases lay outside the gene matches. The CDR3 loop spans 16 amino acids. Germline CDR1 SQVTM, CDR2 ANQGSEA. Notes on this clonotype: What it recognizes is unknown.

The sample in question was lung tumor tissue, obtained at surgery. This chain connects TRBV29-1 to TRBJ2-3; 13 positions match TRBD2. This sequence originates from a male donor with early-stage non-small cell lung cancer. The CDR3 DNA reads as TGCAGCGTGGATGGACTAGCGGGGGACGGCACAGATACGCAGTATTTT. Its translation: CSVDGLAGDGTDTQYF.